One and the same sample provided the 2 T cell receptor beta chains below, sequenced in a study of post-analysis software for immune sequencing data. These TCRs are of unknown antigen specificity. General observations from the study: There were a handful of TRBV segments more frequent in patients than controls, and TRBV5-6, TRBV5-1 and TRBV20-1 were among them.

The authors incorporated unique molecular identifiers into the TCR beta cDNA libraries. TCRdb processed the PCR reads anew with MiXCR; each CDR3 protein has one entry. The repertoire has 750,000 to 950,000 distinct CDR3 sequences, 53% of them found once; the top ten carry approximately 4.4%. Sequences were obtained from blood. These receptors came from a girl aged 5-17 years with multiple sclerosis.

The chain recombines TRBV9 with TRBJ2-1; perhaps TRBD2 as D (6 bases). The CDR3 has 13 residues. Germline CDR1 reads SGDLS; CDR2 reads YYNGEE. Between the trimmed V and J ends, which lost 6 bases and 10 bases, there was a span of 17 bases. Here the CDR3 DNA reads TGTGCCAGCAACCGGGACTTAGGTCGCGAGCAGTTCTTC. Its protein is CASNRDLGREQFF.

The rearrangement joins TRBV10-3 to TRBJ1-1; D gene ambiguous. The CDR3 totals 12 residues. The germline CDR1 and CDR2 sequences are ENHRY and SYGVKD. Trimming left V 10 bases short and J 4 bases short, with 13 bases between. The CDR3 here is CATALEGTEAFF. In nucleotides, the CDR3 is TGTGCCACGGCTTTGGAAGGCACTGAAGCTTTCTTT.